A single sample gave rise to the 27 T cell receptor beta chains below, sequenced in a study of OX40 agonist ivuxolimab in advanced cancers. Assay used: immunoSEQ multiplex PCR; TCRdb lists only in-frame clones, some missing. The repertoire holds approximately 81,000 clones, with over 75% as singletons. The sample consisted of CD4+ or CD8+ T cells sorted from blood, taken in a trial of the OX40 agonist ivuxolimab. All receptors derive from an adult with an advanced solid tumor such as melanoma, head and neck, liver or kidney cancer.

This clone was picked up a small number of times. The genes are TRBV7-9 and TRBJ1-1; a weak D match, TRBD1 (6 bases). Germline V lookup: CDR1 SEHNR, CDR2 FQNEAQ (reference sequence). The V end was cut by 6 bases, the J end by 0 bases, with 14 bases between. The CDR3 covers 15 residues. In DNA, the CDR3 is TGTGCCAGCAGTACCATGGACAGCATGAACACTGAAGCTTTCTTT. Amino acid sequence: CASSTMDSMNTEAFF.

CDR3 region: CASSQDRLGGQGASETQYF. DNA for the CDR3: TGCGCCAGCAGCCAAGATCGTTTAGGGGGACAGGGGGCTTCGGAGACCCAGTACTTC. The chain uses TRBV4-1 and TRBJ2-5; 12 bases map to TRBD1. V lost 0 bases and J lost 5; bases outside the gene matches: 13. Germline V gene lookup returns CDR1 MGHRA and CDR2 YSYEKL. CDR3 length equals 19 residues.

The chain carries TRBV7-2 and TRBJ1-5; D may be TRBD1 (5 bases). The V end was cut by 5 bases, the J end by 4 bases, with 18 bases between. The V gene's germline CDR1 is SGHTA and CDR2 FQGNSA. The CDR3 extends over 16 amino acids. The CDR3 spells CASSRGGGTGNQPQHF. The CDR3 DNA follows: TGTGCCAGCAGCCGTGGGGGGGGGACGGGAAATCAGCCCCAGCATTTT.

Of note for this clone: Other nucleotide sequences in the sample specify the same CDR3. The chain combines TRBV7-3 with TRBJ1-1; D is undetermined. The CDR3 sequence is 13 residues long. Germline V gives CDR1 SGHTA, CDR2 FQGTGA. The V and J ends lost 0 bases and 2 bases respectively, with 4 bases between them. CDR3 protein: CASSLTANTEAFF. CDR3 nucleotides: TGTGCCAGCAGCTTAACGGCTAACACTGAAGCTTTCTTT.

The chain combines TRBV18 with TRBJ1-6; 10 bases match TRBD1. V gave up 3 bases and J gave up 6 bases; unmatched junction bases: 5. In germline, CDR1 is KGHSH, CDR2 LQKENI. This CDR3 has 16 amino acids. The CDR3 reads CASSPRQGAGNSPLHF. The CDR3 nucleotides read TGTGCCAGCTCACCCCGACAGGGGGCGGGTAATTCACCCCTCCACTTT.

The chain links TRBV5-1 to TRBJ1-1; D might be TRBD1 (6 bases). CDR3 length equals 14 residues. Per germline, CDR1 SGHRS and CDR2 YFSETQ. V was clipped by 0 bases and J by 4 bases, with 10 bases between them. The CDR3 region has the DNA TGCGCCAGCAGCTTGGCGCAGGGGAGCACTGAAGCTTTCTTT. Amino acids: CASSLAQGSTEAFF.

In nucleotides, the CDR3 is TGTGCCAGCAGCCCCGGGACAGGGAGGAACTATGGCTACACCTTC. The encoded protein is CASSPGTGRNYGYTF. The chain employs TRBV7-9 and TRBJ1-2, with 9 bases fitting TRBD1. The germline CDR1 and CDR2 sequences are SEHNR and FQNEAQ (reference sequence). The ends lost 5 bases at V and 2 bases at J; junction bases unmatched: 6. The CDR3 consists of 15 residues.

The chain is built from TRBV2 and TRBJ1-2; D gene ambiguous. V shed 5 bases and J shed 2 bases, with 15 bases lying between them. The V gene's germline CDR1 is SNHLY and CDR2 FYNNEI. This CDR3 has 15 amino acids. The CDR3 nucleotides read TGTGCCAGCAGTAAAGTGCCTTCTGTCAACTATGGCTACACCTTC. It translates to CASSKVPSVNYGYTF.

The chain carries TRBV19 and TRBJ2-3; D might be TRBD2 (5 bases). CDR1 and CDR2 from the germline V gene are LNHDA and SQIVND (reference sequence). This CDR3 contains 14 residues. V lost 3 bases and J lost 7, with 14 bases in between. CDR3 in amino acids: CASSIFERAHTQYF. As DNA, the CDR3 is TGTGCCAGTAGTATTTTTGAGAGGGCCCATACGCAGTATTTT.

This chain connects TRBV19 to TRBJ2-3, with D uncertain. Germline CDR1 and CDR2: LNHDA and SQIVND (reference sequence). CDR3 length: 15 amino acids. V was shortened by 5 bases and J by 1 base, with 13 bases between the two germline ends. CDR3 bases: TGTGCCAGTAGTTTGTCAAATTCCGGCACAGATACGCAGTATTTT. As protein: CASSLSNSGTDTQYF.

The V gene is TRBV18, the J gene TRBJ2-7; tentatively, D is TRBD1 (5 bases). Per the germline V gene, CDR1 is KGHSH and CDR2 is LQKENI. V was shortened by 0 bases and J by 6 bases, with 9 bases between the two germline ends. The CDR3 consists of 13 residues. CDR3 in amino acids: CASSPPSDSEQYF. The DNA of the CDR3 is TGTGCCAGCTCACCACCGTCCGACAGCGAGCAGTACTTC.

The V and J genes are TRBV11-3 and TRBJ2-1; possibly TRBD1 for D (6 bases). Trimming pared 3 bases from V and 7 bases from J, leaving 10 bases between. Germline CDR1 and CDR2: SGHNT and YENEEA. There are 13 residues in the CDR3. CDR3 sequence: CASSFRGGNEQFF. The CDR3 coding sequence is TGTGCCAGCAGCTTCAGGGGTGGGAATGAGCAGTTCTTC.

V and J are TRBV5-6 and TRBJ2-5; D is uncertain. The CDR3 covers 13 residues. Germline V lookup: CDR1 SGHDT, CDR2 YYEEEE. Deletions cut 4 bases from V and 3 bases from J, with 10 bases between. As DNA, the CDR3 is TGTGCCAGCAGCACGACCTTTAAAGAGACCCAGTACTTC. Encoded protein: CASSTTFKETQYF.

The chain has TRBV11-2 and TRBJ2-5; 11 positions match TRBD1. The germline V gene encodes CDR1 SGHAT and CDR2 FQNNGV. The CDR3 loop spans 15 amino acids. J was trimmed by 4 bases and V by 5 bases; bases with no gene match: 6. The CDR3 DNA sequence: TGTGCCAGCAGCCATGGGACAGGGGGTATAGAGACCCAGTACTTC. Translating gives CASSHGTGGIETQYF.

CDR3 region: CASSLGGFSNQPQHF. Here the CDR3 DNA reads TGTGCCAGCAGTTTAGGGGGCTTTAGCAATCAGCCCCAGCATTTT. V is TRBV6-6 and J is TRBJ1-5; 7 nucleotides agree with TRBD1. This CDR3 comprises 15 residues. V shed 4 bases and J 0 bases; nucleotides not matched to a gene: 3. Germline V lookup: CDR1 MNHNY, CDR2 SVGAGI (reference sequence).

This clone has just one count. This chain uses TRBV11-2 with TRBJ2-7, with a weak D call TRBD2 (6 bases). The CDR3 length is 14 residues. V was clipped by 6 bases and J by 6 bases, with 18 bases between them. Germline CDR1 is SGHAT and CDR2 is FQNNGV. CDR3 nucleotides: TGTGCCAGCAGTATAGGACGCGGGGCCCGCGAGCAGTACTTC. Amino acid sequence: CASSIGRGAREQYF.

In DNA, the CDR3 is TGTGCCAGTGGAGGAACTGAAGCTTTCTTT. Residues: CASGGTEAFF. V gene TRBV19 combines with J gene TRBJ1-1; no firm D call. V was cut by 8 bases and J by 5 bases, with 6 bases left in between. CDR1 is LNHDA and CDR2 is SQIVND in the germline V gene (reference sequence). The CDR3 loop spans 10 amino acids.

The chain employs TRBV19 and TRBJ2-1; tentative D call: TRBD1 (5 bases). V lost 5 bases and J 7 bases, leaving 12 bases between the germline ends. This CDR3 spans 13 amino acids. Looked up from germline, CDR1 is LNHDA and CDR2 is SQIVND (reference sequence). CDR3 sequence reads: CASSANRGNEQFF. CDR3 DNA: TGTGCCAGTAGTGCGAATAGGGGTAATGAGCAGTTCTTC.

The chain carries TRBV12-5 and TRBJ2-2, with 11 bases aligning to TRBD1. There are 14 residues in the CDR3. In germline, CDR1 is LGHNT, CDR2 FRNRAP. V was pared by 4 bases and J by 6 bases, with 1 base of the junction left unmatched. CDR3 DNA: TGTGCTAGTGGTTGGGGACAGGGGGCCGGGGAGCTGTTTTTT. It encodes CASGWGQGAGELFF.

The gene calls are TRBV7-6 and TRBJ1-6; the match to TRBD1 covers 7 bases. Germline V gene sequence: CDR1 SGHVS, CDR2 FNYEAQ. The CDR3 has 14 amino acids. Unmatched junction bases numbered 4, after V lost 4 bases and J lost 7 bases. The CDR3 nucleotides read TGTGCCAGCAGCTCCCTACAGGGGAATTCACCCCTCCACTTT. This codes for CASSSLQGNSPLHF.

The chain combines TRBV7-8 with TRBJ1-1; 10 positions agree with TRBD1. Germline CDR1 and CDR2: SGHVS and FQNEAQ. This CDR3 is 14 amino acids long. The trim removed 5 bases at V and 1 base at J, leaving 1 base unmatched. The chain's CDR3 is CASSRDRGNTEAFF. CDR3 in DNA: TGTGCCAGCAGCCGGGACAGGGGGAACACTGAAGCTTTCTTT. Full variable domain (rest looked up from reference TRBV7-8 and TRBJ1-1): GAGVSQSPRYKVAKRGQDVALRCDPISGHVSLFWYQQALGQGPEFLTYFQNEAQLDKSGLPSDRFFAERPEGSVSTLKIQRTQQEDSAVYLCASSRDRGNTEAFFGQGTRLTVV.

This clone turned up a few times. The chain has TRBV6-5 and TRBJ1-1; tentatively, D is TRBD1 (6 bases). Trimming left V 2 bases short and J 3 bases short, with 13 bases between. The CDR3 length is 15 residues. Germline V lookup: CDR1 MNHEY, CDR2 SVGAGI. The CDR3 DNA reads as TGTGCCAGCAGTTACGCAGGGGTTGGTTACACTGAAGCTTTCTTT. Encoded protein: CASSYAGVGYTEAFF.

V usage is TRBV19 and J usage is TRBJ1-3, with no clear D. From germline, CDR1 is LNHDA and CDR2 SQIVND (reference sequence). Trimming left V 7 bases short and J 0 bases short, with 19 bases between. The CDR3 consists of 17 residues. The chain's CDR3 is CASMRLRVRDSGNTIYF. In DNA, the CDR3 is TGTGCCAGTATGCGGTTGAGGGTCCGGGACTCTGGAAACACCATATATTTT.

The CDR3 reads CASSLRSGSGANVLTF. The CDR3 DNA sequence: TGTGCCAGCAGCTTAAGGTCTGGCTCTGGGGCCAACGTCCTGACTTTC. V gene TRBV11-2 combines with J gene TRBJ2-6; D call uncertain. The CDR3 totals 16 residues. With 2 bases removed from V and 0 bases from J, the gap between germline ends came to 8 bases. The germline V gene has CDR1 SGHAT and CDR2 FQNNGV.

The chain employs TRBV7-2 and TRBJ1-6, with D unresolved. The CDR3 contains 12 residues. The V gene lost 5 bases and the J gene lost 7 bases, with 6 bases spanning the gap. Germline lookup yields CDR1 SGHTA and CDR2 FQGNSA. The CDR3: CASSVPNSPLHF. The CDR3 DNA is TGTGCCAGCAGCGTACCCAATTCACCCCTCCACTTT.

The chain combines TRBV7-2 with TRBJ1-6; TRBD1 aligns across 8 bases. Germline trimming cut 1 base from V and 0 bases from J; bases unmatched to any gene: 5. CDR1 and CDR2 (germline): SGHTA, FQGNSA. CDR3 size: 18 residues. The CDR3 bases are TGTGCCAGCAGCTTAGAACAGGGGGGAAGCTCCTATAATTCACCCCTCCACTTT. It encodes CASSLEQGGSSYNSPLHF.

The chain joins TRBV5-4 to TRBJ2-3; 9 nucleotides align to TRBD2. V lost 4 bases to trimming and J lost 2 bases; unmatched junction nucleotides: 8. The germline V gene encodes CDR1 SGHNT and CDR2 YYREEE (reference sequence). The length of the CDR3 is 16 residues. CDR3 loop: CASSLSGGRATDTQYF. In nucleotides, the CDR3 is TGTGCCAGCAGCCTTAGCGGGGGCCGAGCCACAGATACGCAGTATTTT.